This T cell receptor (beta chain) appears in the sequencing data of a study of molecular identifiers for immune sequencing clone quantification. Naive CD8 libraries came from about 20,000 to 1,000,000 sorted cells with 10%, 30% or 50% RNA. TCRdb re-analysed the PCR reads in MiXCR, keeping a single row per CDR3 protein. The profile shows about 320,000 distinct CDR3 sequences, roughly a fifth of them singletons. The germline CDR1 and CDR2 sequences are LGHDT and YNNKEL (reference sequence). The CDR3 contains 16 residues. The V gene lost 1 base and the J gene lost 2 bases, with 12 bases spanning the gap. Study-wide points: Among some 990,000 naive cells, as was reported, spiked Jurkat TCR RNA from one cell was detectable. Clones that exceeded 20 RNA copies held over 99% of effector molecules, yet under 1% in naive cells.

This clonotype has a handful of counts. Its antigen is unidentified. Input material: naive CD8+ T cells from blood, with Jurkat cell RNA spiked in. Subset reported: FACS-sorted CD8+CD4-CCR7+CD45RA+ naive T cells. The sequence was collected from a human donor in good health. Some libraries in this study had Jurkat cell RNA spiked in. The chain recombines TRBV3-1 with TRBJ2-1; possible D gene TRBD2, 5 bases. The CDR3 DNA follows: TGTGCCAGCAGCCAAGTCATAGCGACCACCTACAATGAGCAGTTCTTC. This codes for CASSQVIATTYNEQFF.